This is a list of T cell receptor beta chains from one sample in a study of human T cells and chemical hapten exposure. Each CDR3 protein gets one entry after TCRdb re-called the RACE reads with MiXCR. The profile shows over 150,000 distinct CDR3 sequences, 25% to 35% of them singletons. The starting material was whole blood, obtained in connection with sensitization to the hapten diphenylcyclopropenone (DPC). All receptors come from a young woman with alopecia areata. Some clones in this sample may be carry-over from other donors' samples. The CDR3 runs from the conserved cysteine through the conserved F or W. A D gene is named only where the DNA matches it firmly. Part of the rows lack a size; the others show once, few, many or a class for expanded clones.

TGTGCCAGCGGTGCCGGGACTTCCTACGAGCAGTACTTC,CASGAGTSYEQYF,many,TRBJ2-7,TRBV25-1,NA
TGCGCCAGCAGCCAAGTGACAGGGGGTAACTACGAGCAGTACTTC,CASSQVTGGNYEQYF,NA,TRBJ2-7,TRBV4-3,TRBD1
TGCGCCAGCAGCCAAGCCCCGACTAGCACAGATACGCAGTATTTT,CASSQAPTSTDTQYF,few,TRBJ2-3,TRBV4-3,NA
TGCGCCAGCAGTTTTACCGGGGAGCTGTTTTTT,CASSFTGELFF,NA,TRBJ2-2,TRBV5-1,NA
TGTGCCAGCAGCCAAGAAATCATGAACACTGAAGCTTTCTTT,CASSQEIMNTEAFF,NA,TRBJ1-1,TRBV14,NA
TGTGCTAGTGCCCGGGGGGTTAGCGGGGCCTACACCGGGGAGCTGTTTTTT,CASARGVSGAYTGELFF,NA,TRBJ2-2,TRBV12-5,TRBD2
TGTGCCAGCGGATCCAATTCACCCCTCCACTTT,CASGSNSPLHF,NA,TRBJ1-6,TRBV6-2/TRBV6-3,NA
TGTGCCAGCAGCGCAGAGGCGACAGGGGCCTACGAGCAGTACTTC,CASSAEATGAYEQYF,NA,TRBJ2-7,TRBV9,TRBD1
TGTGCCAGCAGCTTAGCGGCCTCCTACGAGCAGTACTTC,CASSLAASYEQYF,many,TRBJ2-7,TRBV7-2,NA
TGTGCCACCAGTGATTCCGTCGCGGGGAAGGATACGCAGTATTTT,CATSDSVAGKDTQYF,NA,TRBJ2-3,TRBV24-1,NA
TGCAGTGCTAGGGGGGTGACAGGGGAGAAAACTGAAGCTTTCTTT,CSARGVTGEKTEAFF,many,TRBJ1-1,TRBV20-1,TRBD1
TGCAGTGCTCCACGAAATCTGAGGGGCCCACCTTCCTACGAGCAGTACTTC,CSAPRNLRGPPSYEQYF,NA,TRBJ2-7,TRBV20-1,NA
TGTGCCAGCAGTCTACACGGGCAAAAAGCCAAAAACATTCAGTACTTC,CASSLHGQKAKNIQYF,NA,TRBJ2-4,TRBV6-5,NA
TGTGCCAGCAGCTTGCTTAGGTCGAACACCGGGGAGCTGTTTTTT,CASSLLRSNTGELFF,NA,TRBJ2-2,TRBV5-5,NA
TGCAGTGCTATCCCCGGGACTAGCGGATTCTCTAGCACAGATACGCAGTATTTT,CSAIPGTSGFSSTDTQYF,NA,TRBJ2-3,TRBV20-1,TRBD2
TGCAGTGCCTATCGGGACAGAGGCTATGGCTACACCTTC,CSAYRDRGYGYTF,NA,TRBJ1-2,TRBV20-1,TRBD1
TGTGCCAGCAGGTACAGGTTTCCAGAGACCCAGTACTTC,CASRYRFPETQYF,NA,TRBJ2-5,TRBV6-2/TRBV6-3,NA
TGTGCCAGCGGGGGGTCCTCCTATAATTCACCCCTCCACTTT,CASGGSSYNSPLHF,NA,TRBJ1-6,TRBV9,NA
TGTGCCATCAGTGGGGGCAGCACAGTCTCCTACGAGCAGTACTTC,CAISGGSTVSYEQYF,few,TRBJ2-7,TRBV10-3,NA
TGCAGCGCCGGGACGTGGGGGTACGAGCAGTACTTC,CSAGTWGYEQYF,few,TRBJ2-7,TRBV29-1,NA
TGTGCCAGCAGAACAGGGTCTGGAAACACCATATATTTT,CASRTGSGNTIYF,NA,TRBJ1-3,TRBV6-6,NA
TGCGCCAGCAGCTTGGCAGGGGGCGAGTCTTCACCCCTCCACTTT,CASSLAGGESSPLHF,many,TRBJ1-6,TRBV5-1,TRBD1
TGTGCCACCAGTGATTTGTGGGACAGGGGCAATGAGCAGTTCTTC,CATSDLWDRGNEQFF,few,TRBJ2-1,TRBV24-1,TRBD1
TGTGCCAGCAGGGAGCAGAGCCTCATGAACACTGAAGCTTTCTTT,CASREQSLMNTEAFF,few,TRBJ1-1,TRBV5-6,NA